This T cell receptor beta chain emerged from a study of T-cell memory formation after mild COVID-19. In germline, CDR1 is SGDLS, CDR2 YYNGEE. Trimming cost V 0 bases and J 2 bases, with 8 bases left between them. The CDR3 runs 15 residues. This clonotype was observed a few times. Each CDR3 protein is one row after TCRdb ran MiXCR on the 5' RACE reads. The sample includes just under 150,000 distinct CDR3 sequences, 6% to 7% of them seen just once. The V and J genes are TRBV9 and TRBJ1-4, with D maybe TRBD1 (5 bases). The receptor was isolated from an adult woman who had mild COVID-19 (a few samples of this study predate the infection). Cell type and time point are not known. The sequenced sample consisted of PBMCs or a T cell subset sorted from them (not recorded which). CDR3 DNA: TGTGCCAGCAGCGTAGCCTCAGGGACTAATGAAAAACTGTTTTTT. This gives the protein CASSVASGTNEKLFF. Filled out from reference TRBV9 and TRBJ1-4, the complete variable domain reads DSGVTQTPKHLITATGQRVTLRCSPRSGDLSVYWYQQSLDQGLQFLIQYYNGEERAKGNILERFSAQQFPDLHSELNLSSLELGDSALYFCASSVASGTNEKLFFGSGTQLSVL.